These T cell receptor beta chains were read from a single sample in a study of cytomegalovirus exposure and HLA in healthy donors. Sequenced by immunoSEQ multiplex PCR; TCRdb stores in-frame clones only, minus some. Here the sample spans under 200,000 clones, roughly 80% being singletons. Sequenced: PBMCs. All receptors derive from a man between 18 and 35 years old in good health and CMV-seropositive. CDR3s include the opening cysteine and the closing phenylalanine or tryptophan. A D gene is named only where the DNA matches it firmly. Only some rows state a clone size, as once, few, many or a class for expanded clones.

d_call	v_call	clone_size	j_call	cdr3_aa	cdr3_nt
TRBD2	TRBV4-1	-	TRBJ2-2	CASSHLASGRNTGELFF	TGCGCCAGCAGCCACCTCGCTAGCGGGAGAAACACCGGGGAGCTGTTTTTT
-	TRBV27	-	TRBJ1-5	CASSSTGQTQHF	TGTGCCAGCAGTTCTACGGGACAAACCCAGCATTTT
-	TRBV5-5	-	TRBJ2-1	CASHRGDYYNEQFF	TGTGCCTCACATCGCGGCGACTACTACAATGAGCAGTTCTTC
-	TRBV7-9	-	TRBJ1-1	CAGAYSSTEAFF	TGTGCCGGGGCGTACTCGAGCACTGAAGCTTTCTTT
-	TRBV6-1	-	TRBJ2-1	CASSQEGIIIKFF	TGTGCCAGCTCCCAGGAGGGCATAATTATCAAGTTCTTC
-	TRBV19	-	TRBJ1-5	CASRFQGTQPQHF	TGTGCCAGTAGGTTCCAGGGGACTCAGCCCCAGCATTTT
TRBD2	TRBV6-5	-	TRBJ2-2	CASRLAGFTGELFF	TGTGCCAGCAGGTTAGCGGGATTCACCGGGGAGCTGTTTTTT
TRBD2	TRBV10-2	-	TRBJ2-7	CASSEGWLADYEQYF	TGCGCCAGCAGTGAGGGTTGGCTAGCGGACTACGAGCAGTACTTC
-	TRBV7-9	once	TRBJ1-5	CASSFLSQGQHF	TGTGCCAGCAGCTTTTTAAGTCAGGGCCAGCATTTT
-	TRBV29-1	-	TRBJ2-1	CSVREPPAGEQFF	TGCAGCGTCAGGGAACCCCCGGCGGGAGAGCAGTTCTTC
-	TRBV5-8	-	TRBJ2-5	CASRLAPPHF	TGTGCCAGCAGACTAGCCCCCCCGCACTTC
-	TRBV6-5	-	TRBJ2-1	CASSGESYNEQFF	TGTGCCAGCAGTGGTGAGAGCTACAATGAGCAGTTCTTC
TRBD1	TRBV6-6	-	TRBJ1-3	CASSYRLGQGNTIYF	TGTGCCAGCAGTTATAGGTTGGGACAGGGAAACACCATATATTTT
-	TRBV7-9	-	TRBJ2-7	CALGGGHEQYF	TGTGCCCTGGGGGGGGGCCACGAGCAGTACTTC
-	TRBV11-2	-	TRBJ1-5	CASSRGRFNQPQHF	TGTGCCAGCAGCCGCGGCAGATTCAATCAGCCCCAGCATTTT
-	TRBV27	once	TRBJ1-5	CASRKQGGNQPQHF	TGTGCCAGCAGGAAACAGGGAGGCAATCAGCCCCAGCATTTT
TRBD2	TRBV7-9	-	TRBJ2-5	CSSSQTSGTSQTQYF	TGTTCCAGCAGCCAGACTAGCGGGACTAGCCAGACCCAGTACTTC
TRBD2	TRBV20-1	-	TRBJ2-5	CSAGGEGTQYF	TGCAGTGCGGGCGGGGAGGGGACCCAGTACTTC
-	TRBV19	-	TRBJ1-5	CASTRLTLNQPQHF	TGTGCCAGTACGCGTCTAACCTTAAATCAGCCCCAGCATTTT
-	TRBV7-2	-	TRBJ2-1	CASSLQEVNEQFF	TGTGCCAGCAGCTTACAGGAGGTGAATGAGCAGTTCTTC
-	TRBV4-1	-	TRBJ1-1	CASSLYDGGRVNTEAFF	TGCGCCAGCAGCCTCTACGACGGGGGGCGGGTGAACACTGAAGCTTTCTTT
-	TRBV6-5	-	TRBJ1-3	CASRLRAGNTIYF	TGTGCCAGTCGACTCAGGGCTGGAAACACCATATATTTT
TRBD2	TRBV13	-	TRBJ2-1	CASRKAGAALYNEQFF	TGTGCCAGCAGGAAAGCGGGGGCGGCCTTATACAATGAGCAGTTCTTC
-	TRBV4-3	-	TRBJ2-4	CASSQGLMDNIQYF	TGCGCCAGCAGCCAAGGACTTATGGATAACATTCAGTACTTC
TRBD2	TRBV7-9	-	TRBJ2-5	CASSLLSGRGRDQETQYF	TGTGCCAGCAGCTTATTGTCGGGTCGCGGGAGGGACCAAGAGACCCAGTACTTC
TRBD2	TRBV2	-	TRBJ2-5	CASSESRLAGGRRQETQYF	TGTGCCAGCAGTGAGAGTCGACTAGCGGGGGGAAGACGGCAAGAGACCCAGTACTTC
TRBD2	TRBV29-1	-	TRBJ2-7	CSVARTSGTYEQYF	TGCAGCGTTGCTAGGACTAGCGGGACCTACGAGCAGTACTTC
TRBD1	TRBV6-1	-	TRBJ1-5	CASSVQGNQPQHF	TGTGCCAGCAGTGTACAGGGGAATCAGCCCCAGCATTTT
-	TRBV5-4	-	TRBJ2-5	CASSTRLSQETQYF	TGTGCCAGCAGCACAAGACTTTCCCAAGAGACCCAGTACTTC
-	TRBV25-1	-	TRBJ1-1	CASSAEGTFVFNEAFF	TGTGCCAGCAGTGCTGAAGGGACATTCGTTTTCAATGAAGCTTTCTTT
-	TRBV4-2	-	TRBJ2-7	CASSQDGFGEQYF	TGTGCCAGCAGCCAAGACGGGTTTGGCGAGCAGTACTTC
-	TRBV30	once	TRBJ2-7	CAWSVLFVGGLGAGEQYF	TGTGCCTGGAGTGTACTCTTTGTCGGGGGGCTCGGTGCAGGCGAGCAGTACTTC
-	TRBV5-1	-	TRBJ2-2	CASSPMGQNTGELFF	TGCGCCAGCAGCCCGATGGGACAGAACACCGGGGAGCTGTTTTTT
TRBD1	TRBV5-1	few	TRBJ2-2	CASSPRAGTANTGELFF	TGCGCCAGCAGCCCCCGCGCCGGGACAGCAAACACCGGGGAGCTGTTTTTT
-	TRBV15	-	TRBJ2-3	CATSREPGDTQYF	TGTGCCACCAGCAGAGAGCCGGGAGATACGCAGTATTTT
TRBD2	TRBV7-7	-	TRBJ2-5	CASSLTTSGRETQYF	TGTGCCAGCAGCTTAACGACTAGCGGGAGGGAGACCCAGTACTTC
-	TRBV19	-	TRBJ2-7	CASSIAGVLYEQYF	TGTGCCAGTAGTATAGCGGGAGTTCTGTACGAGCAGTACTTC
TRBD1	TRBV5-1	-	TRBJ2-7	CASSIPSGTGTYEQYF	TGCGCCAGCAGCATACCGAGCGGGACAGGGACCTACGAGCAGTACTTC
-	TRBV9	-	TRBJ2-1	CASNVPGLRDEQFF	TGTGCCAGCAACGTTCCAGGTCTCCGAGATGAGCAGTTCTTC
-	TRBV15	-	TRBJ2-7	CATSRGLGWGNSYEQYF	TGTGCCACCAGCAGGGGCCTTGGATGGGGCAACTCCTACGAGCAGTACTTC
-	TRBV7-2	-	TRBJ1-1	CASSLTFDRNTEAFF	TGTGCCAGCAGCTTAACCTTTGACAGGAACACTGAAGCTTTCTTT
TRBD1	TRBV7-9	-	TRBJ1-1	CASMTGGMAFF	TGTGCCAGCATGACAGGGGGTATGGCTTTCTTT
-	TRBV30	-	TRBJ1-1	CAWNNGGKAFF	TGTGCCTGGAATAATGGCGGAAAAGCTTTCTTT